This TCR beta chain was sequenced during a study of glioma-infiltrating T cells. Study overall: Presurgical dexamethasone in glioma patients lasted six or fewer days. Target coverage was roughly 4.5- to 10-fold for 950,000 to 1,000,000 blood T cells. Study-wide results and caveats: Non-neoplastic patients had below-expected tissue-blood divergence, while all gliomas exceeded expectation.

The iRepertoire nested amplicon-rescue multiplex PCR amplified TCR alpha and beta CDR3s from RNA. One entry per CDR3 protein results from TCRdb running MiXCR on the multiplex PCR reads. The sample has a few hundred thousand distinct CDR3 sequences; around 45% are singletons. This clonotype was picked up a small number of times. Antigen unknown. The sequenced sample was glioma tissue, nonneoplastic brain tissue, or PBMCs (not recorded which). This receptor was obtained from a human donor with low-grade glioma or glioblastoma, undergoing nonglioma brain surgery, or in good health (not recorded which).

The CDR3 spells CSVEARTSGSGEQYF. DNA for the CDR3: TGCAGCGTTGAGGCCAGGACTAGCGGGAGCGGGGAGCAGTACTTC. The chain couples TRBV29-1 to TRBJ2-7, with 13 bases identical to TRBD2. Trimming took 3 bases from V and 7 from J; bases not matched to a gene: 9. This CDR3 has 15 residues. From germline, CDR1 is SQVTM and CDR2 ANQGSEA.